This T cell receptor beta chain was sequenced for a study of follicular helper T cells after annual influenza vaccination. Study-level background: Some donors were sampled over the 2013-2014, 2014-2015 and 2015-2016 vaccinations.

Each time point used about 40 to 100 mL of blood. Whole-study results and caveats: Undersampling of the much larger non-cTfh compartments could not be excluded for influenza clone enrichment. ICOS+CD38+ cTfh clonality tracked population frequency, and its change tracked circulating plasmablast change.

The repertoire was sequenced with immunoSEQ multiplex PCR; TCRdb's copy has only in-frame clones and lacks some. The table has 10,000 or so clones, less than 85% seen once. This CDR3 spans 15 amino acids. V shed 4 bases and J shed 6 bases, with 15 bases lying between them. From germline, CDR1 is SGHDN and CDR2 FVKESK. This clone appeared a few times. Its target is unknown. Sequencing was performed on CXCR5- memory CD4+ T cells sorted from blood, taken 6 weeks after influenza vaccination. The chain couples TRBV14 to TRBJ2-2; D might be TRBD1 (5 bases). The receptor comes from an adult who received the influenza vaccine. The CDR3 DNA sequence: TGTGCCAGCAGCCGGCGATTAGGGGTTTCCGGGGAGCTGTTTTTT. Translating it yields CASSRRLGVSGELFF. The full variable domain, rest sourced from reference TRBV14 and TRBJ2-2, is EAGVTQFPSHSVIEKGQTVTLRCDPISGHDNLYWYRRVMGKEIKFLLHFVKESKQDESGMPNNRFLAERTGGTYSTLKVQPAELEDSGVYFCASSRRLGVSGELFFGEGSRLTVL.